This TCR beta chain was sequenced for a study of T cells expressing NK-cell markers. Reanalyzing the 5' RACE reads, TCRdb keeps one entry per CDR3 protein, without DNA. The sample shows roughly 150,000 distinct CDR3 sequences, and 20% to 25% sits with its ten largest clones. The clonotype comes from a man aged 18 to 69 in good health. The source material was blood T cells: a sorted CD56 or NKG2C T cell subset, CD4+ or CD8+ T cells, or bulk PBMC T cells (not recorded which).

CDR3 sequence: CAWSETGNEQYF. V is TRBV30 and J is TRBJ2-7; no DNA is available, so the TRBD1 call from TCRdb remains unchecked. This CDR3 spans 12 amino acids. Germline assignment: CDR1 GTSNPN and CDR2 SVGIG (reference sequence).